In this sample, the clone carrying this T cell receptor (beta chain) turned up once. Assay: immunoSEQ multiplex PCR; the TCRdb copy retains only in-frame clones and omits some. This table has approximately 160,000 clones, about 90% appearing once. This sample is part of a study of control samples from healthy donors and cancer patients. This CDR3 comprises 15 residues. CDR1 is SGHNT and CDR2 is YYREEE in the germline V gene (reference sequence). Trimming removed 2 bases from V and 3 bases from J; junction bases left unmatched: 6. The chain joins TRBV5-4 to TRBJ2-7; TRBD1 matches at 9 bases. The sequencing input was blood. This TCR was recovered from a woman aged 40 to 50 in good health. The CDR3 sequence is CASSFAGQGLYEQYF. The DNA of the CDR3 is TGTGCCAGCAGCTTCGCGGGACAGGGACTCTACGAGCAGTACTTC.